This TCR beta chain was identified during a study of cytomegalovirus exposure and HLA in healthy donors. Regarding the study as a whole: With later analysis, a missense DCLRE1C variant became linked to TCR beta V- and J-gene trimming. Highest at DRB1 and lowest at HLA-C, TCR association rates differed among HLA loci in a later analysis. As a later analysis revealed, most CMV-associated TCR beta chains appeared HLA-restricted. An analysis was carried out at a later point. It showed that HLA-associated TCR beta chains were more clonally expanded than equally common non-associated chains.

Both 60 Vbeta primers and 13 Jbeta primers went into the PCR. TCRdb keeps only in-frame clones here, not all; method: immunoSEQ multiplex PCR. The sample lists 150,000 to 200,000 clones, around four fifths occurring once. The CDR3 extends over 11 amino acids. Germline loops: CDR1 MNHEY, CDR2 SMNVEV (reference sequence). The ends were cut back, 11 bases at V and 5 bases at J, with 12 bases in the middle. This clone showed up just once. Antigen: not known. Sequencing was performed on PBMCs. This rearrangement joins TRBV27 to TRBJ1-2, with D perhaps TRBD1 (6 bases). The receptor was derived from a woman aged 18-29 years in good health and CMV-seronegative. The CDR3 is CARRQGYGYTF. DNA of the CDR3: TGTGCCCGACGTCAGGGGTATGGCTACACCTTC.